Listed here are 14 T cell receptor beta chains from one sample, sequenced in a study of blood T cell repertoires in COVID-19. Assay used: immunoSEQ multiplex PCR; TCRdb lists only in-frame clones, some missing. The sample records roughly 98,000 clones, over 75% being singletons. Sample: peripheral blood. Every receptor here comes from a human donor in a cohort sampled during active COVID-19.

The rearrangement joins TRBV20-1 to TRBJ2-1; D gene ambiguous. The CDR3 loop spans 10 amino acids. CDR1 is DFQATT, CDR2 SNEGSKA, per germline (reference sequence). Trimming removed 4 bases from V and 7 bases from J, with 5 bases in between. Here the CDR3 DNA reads TGCAGTGCTACTCGGAATGAGCAGTTCTTC. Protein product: CSATRNEQFF.

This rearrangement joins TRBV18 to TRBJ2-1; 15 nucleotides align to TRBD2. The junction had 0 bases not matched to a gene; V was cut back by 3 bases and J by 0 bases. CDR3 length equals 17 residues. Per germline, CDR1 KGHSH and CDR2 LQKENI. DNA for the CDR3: TGTGCCAGCTCACCGGGACTAGCGGGGGGCTCCTACAATGAGCAGTTCTTC. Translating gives CASSPGLAGGSYNEQFF.

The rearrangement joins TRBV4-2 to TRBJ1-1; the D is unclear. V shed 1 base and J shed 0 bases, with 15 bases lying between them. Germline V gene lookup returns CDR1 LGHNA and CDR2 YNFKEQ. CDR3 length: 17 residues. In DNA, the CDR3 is TGTGCCAGCAGCCAAGCTGGGCTGGCACAGTTGAACACTGAAGCTTTCTTT. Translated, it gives CASSQAGLAQLNTEAFF.

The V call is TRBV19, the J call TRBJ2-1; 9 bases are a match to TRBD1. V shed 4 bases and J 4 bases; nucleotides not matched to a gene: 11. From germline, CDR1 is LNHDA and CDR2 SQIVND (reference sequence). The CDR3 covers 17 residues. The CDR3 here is CASSKITGGRKYNEQFF. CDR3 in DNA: TGTGCCAGTAGTAAGATCACAGGGGGCCGGAAATACAATGAGCAGTTCTTC.

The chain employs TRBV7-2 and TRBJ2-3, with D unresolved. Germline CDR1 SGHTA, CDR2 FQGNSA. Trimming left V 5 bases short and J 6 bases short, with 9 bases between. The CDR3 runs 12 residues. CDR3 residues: CASSLFLDTQYF. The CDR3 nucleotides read TGTGCCAGCAGCCTTTTCCTGGATACGCAGTATTTT.

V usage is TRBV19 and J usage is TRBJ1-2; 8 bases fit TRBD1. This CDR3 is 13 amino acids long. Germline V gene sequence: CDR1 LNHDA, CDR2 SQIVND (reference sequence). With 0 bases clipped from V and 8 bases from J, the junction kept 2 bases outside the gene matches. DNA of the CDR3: TGTGCCAGTAGTATAGACGGGACAGGCGGCTACACCTTC. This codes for CASSIDGTGGYTF.

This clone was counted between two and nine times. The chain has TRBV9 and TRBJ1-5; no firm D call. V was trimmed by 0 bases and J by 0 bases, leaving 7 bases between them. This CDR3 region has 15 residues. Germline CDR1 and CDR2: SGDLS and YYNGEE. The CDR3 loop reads CASSVGHGSNQPQHF. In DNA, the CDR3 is TGTGCCAGCAGCGTAGGTCACGGTAGCAATCAGCCCCAGCATTTT.

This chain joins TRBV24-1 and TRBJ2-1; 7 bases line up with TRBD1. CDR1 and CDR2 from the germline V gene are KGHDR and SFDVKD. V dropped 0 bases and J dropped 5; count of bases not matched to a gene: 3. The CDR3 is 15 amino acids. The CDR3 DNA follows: TGTGCCACCAGTGATTTGGGTGGACAGGACAATGAGCAGTTCTTC. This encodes CATSDLGGQDNEQFF.

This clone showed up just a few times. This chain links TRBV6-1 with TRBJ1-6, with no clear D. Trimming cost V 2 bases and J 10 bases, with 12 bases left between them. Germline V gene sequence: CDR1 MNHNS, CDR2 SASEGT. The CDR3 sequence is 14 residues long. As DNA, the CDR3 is TGTGCCAGCAGTGAAAACTTGACAACCTCACCCCTCCACTTT. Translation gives CASSENLTTSPLHF.

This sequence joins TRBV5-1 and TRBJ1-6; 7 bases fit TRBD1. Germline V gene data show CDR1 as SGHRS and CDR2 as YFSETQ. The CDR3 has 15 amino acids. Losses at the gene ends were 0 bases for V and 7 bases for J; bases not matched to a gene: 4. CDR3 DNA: TGCGCCAGCAGCTTGGAGGGGGCGCGGAATTCACCCCTCCACTTT. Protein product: CASSLEGARNSPLHF.

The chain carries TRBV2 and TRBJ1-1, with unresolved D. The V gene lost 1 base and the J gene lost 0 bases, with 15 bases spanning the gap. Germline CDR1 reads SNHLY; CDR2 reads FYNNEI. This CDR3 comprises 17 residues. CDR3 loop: CASSEDPLWQLNTEAFF. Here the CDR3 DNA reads TGTGCCAGCAGTGAAGATCCCCTTTGGCAACTGAACACTGAAGCTTTCTTT.

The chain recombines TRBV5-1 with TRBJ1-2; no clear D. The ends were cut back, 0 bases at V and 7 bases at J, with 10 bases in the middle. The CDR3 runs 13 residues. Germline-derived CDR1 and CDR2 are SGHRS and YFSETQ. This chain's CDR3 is CASSLDPGSGYTF. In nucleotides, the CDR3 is TGCGCCAGCAGCTTGGATCCAGGCTCTGGCTACACCTTC.

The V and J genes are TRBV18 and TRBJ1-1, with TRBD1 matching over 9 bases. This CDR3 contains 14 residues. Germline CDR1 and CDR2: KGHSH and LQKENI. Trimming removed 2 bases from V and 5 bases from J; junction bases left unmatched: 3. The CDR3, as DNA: TGTGCCAGCTCACCAGGGACAGGGAGGACTGAAGCTTTCTTT. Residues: CASSPGTGRTEAFF.

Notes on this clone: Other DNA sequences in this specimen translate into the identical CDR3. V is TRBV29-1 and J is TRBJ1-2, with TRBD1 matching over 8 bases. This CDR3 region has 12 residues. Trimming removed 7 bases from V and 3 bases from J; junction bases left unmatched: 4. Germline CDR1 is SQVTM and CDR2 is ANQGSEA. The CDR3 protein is CSGGQGDYGYTF. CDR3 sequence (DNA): TGCAGCGGCGGACAGGGAGACTATGGCTACACCTTC.